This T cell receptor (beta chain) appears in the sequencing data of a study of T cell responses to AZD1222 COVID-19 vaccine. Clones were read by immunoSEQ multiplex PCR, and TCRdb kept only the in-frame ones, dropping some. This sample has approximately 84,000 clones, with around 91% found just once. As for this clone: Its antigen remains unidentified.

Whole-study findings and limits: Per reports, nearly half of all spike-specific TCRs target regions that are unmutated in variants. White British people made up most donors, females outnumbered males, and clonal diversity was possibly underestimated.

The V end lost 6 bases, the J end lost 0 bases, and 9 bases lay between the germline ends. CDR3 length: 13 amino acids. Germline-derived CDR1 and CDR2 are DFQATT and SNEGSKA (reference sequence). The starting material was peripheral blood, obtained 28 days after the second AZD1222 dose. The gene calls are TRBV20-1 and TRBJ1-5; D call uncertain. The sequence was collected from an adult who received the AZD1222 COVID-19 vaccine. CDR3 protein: CSASPDSNQPQHF. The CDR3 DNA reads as TGCAGTGCGAGTCCGGATAGCAATCAGCCCCAGCATTTT.